Listed below are T cell receptor beta chains from one sample, sequenced in a study of metastatic and nonmetastatic thyroid tumors. TCRdb re-clonotyped the PCR reads through MiXCR. The sample records some 30,000 clones, about 10% being singletons. Sequencing input: blood. The receptors come from a female donor with papillary thyroid cancer or a benign thyroid nodule (not recorded which). Some clones in this sample may be carry-over from other donors' samples. Each CDR3 is given with its conserved first and last residue. Each record gives: D gene, V gene, clone size, J gene, CDR3 protein, CDR3 DNA. A D gene is named only where the DNA matches it firmly. The size entry is marked missing in some rows and otherwise reads once, few, many or a size class.

-	TRBV20-1	many	TRBJ2-5	CSARDNRLGETQYF	TGCAGTGCTAGAGATAACAGGCTTGGGGAGACCCAGTACTTC
TRBD1	TRBV3-1	-	TRBJ2-2	CASSPGVATGQDGELFF	TGTGCCAGCAGCCCCGGGGTTGCGACAGGGCAGGACGGGGAGCTGTTTTTT
TRBD1	TRBV30	many	TRBJ1-6	CAWDRAYNSPLHF	TGTGCCTGGGACAGGGCCTATAATTCACCCCTCCACTTT
-	TRBV9	many	TRBJ2-5	CASSPRPFGETQYF	TGTGCCAGCAGCCCCCGACCGTTCGGTGAGACCCAGTACTTC
-	TRBV7-9	many	TRBJ2-7	CASSLGGLGYEQYF	TGTGCCAGCAGCTTAGGGGGGCTCGGGTACGAGCAGTACTTC
TRBD2	TRBV5-1	many	TRBJ2-3	CASSLVSGRGTDTQYF	TGCGCCAGCAGCTTGGTTTCCGGGAGGGGGACAGATACGCAGTATTTT
TRBD1	TRBV6-1	many	TRBJ1-6	CASRLEDREGSPLHF	TGTGCCAGCAGGCTGGAGGACAGGGAAGGTTCACCCCTCCACTTT
-	TRBV30	many	TRBJ1-3	CAWSEGNTIYF	TGTGCCTGGAGTGAAGGAAACACCATATATTTT
-	TRBV27	many	TRBJ2-3	CASSTPSDRYTQYF	TGTGCCAGCAGTACCCCGAGCGACCGCTATACGCAGTATTTT
TRBD2	TRBV28	medium-sized	TRBJ2-1	CASRSSNTTSGREFF	TGTGCCAGCAGATCCTCTAATACGACTAGCGGGAGGGAGTTCTTC
-	TRBV11-3	many	TRBJ2-5	CASSLDLGRSRAETQYF	TGTGCCAGCAGCTTAGATCTTGGGCGGAGTAGGGCAGAGACCCAGTACTTC
-	TRBV11-2	many	TRBJ2-1	CASSPSLGSYNEQFF	TGTGCCAGCAGCCCGAGTCTAGGATCCTACAATGAGCAGTTCTTC
-	TRBV7-2	few	TRBJ2-3	CASSLHGTDTQYF	TGTGCCAGCAGCTTGCACGGCACAGATACGCAGTATTTT
-	TRBV7-8	-	TRBJ2-1	CASGFGTPNEQFF	TGTGCCAGCGGCTTCGGTACACCAAATGAGCAGTTCTTC
-	TRBV20-1	many	TRBJ2-3	CSARGGAASTDTQYF	TGCAGTGCTAGAGGGGGGGCAGCTAGCACAGATACGCAGTATTTT
-	TRBV7-9	-	TRBJ2-7	CASSLTQPPYEQYF	TGTGCCAGCAGCTTGACACAGCCTCCCTACGAGCAGTACTTC
TRBD1	TRBV4-1	few	TRBJ2-1	CASSQGPPGQGSHEQFF	TGCGCCAGCAGCCAAGGCCCGCCGGGACAGGGGTCCCATGAGCAGTTCTTC
TRBD1	TRBV28	-	TRBJ2-7	CAISLPLGTGNEQYF	TGTGCCATCAGCCTGCCACTGGGGACAGGGAATGAGCAGTACTTC
-	TRBV5-1	many	TRBJ2-7	CASSPRTASYEQYF	TGCGCCAGCAGCCCCAGGACAGCCTCCTACGAGCAGTACTTC
TRBD2	TRBV27	many	TRBJ2-5	CASSLAGLAGGGRGETQYF	TGTGCCAGCAGTTTGGCGGGACTAGCGGGAGGAGGGCGGGGAGAGACCCAGTACTTC
-	TRBV19	-	TRBJ2-5	CASSIGGFPLTQYF	TGTGCCAGTAGTATAGGCGGGTTCCCCTTGACCCAGTACTTC
-	TRBV7-8	few	TRBJ2-7	CASSSIDEQYF	TGTGCCAGCAGCTCTATCGACGAGCAGTACTTC
-	TRBV7-2	few	TRBJ2-7	CASSLDLDEQYF	TGTGCCAGCAGCTTAGACTTGGACGAGCAGTACTTC
-	TRBV28	-	TRBJ1-2	CATDPGGNYGYTF	TGTGCCACTGACCCGGGGGGAAACTATGGCTACACCTTC
-	TRBV7-9	many	TRBJ1-3	CASSQGLARSGNTIYF	TGTGCCAGCAGCCAGGGCCTTGCACGCTCTGGAAACACCATATATTTT
-	TRBV20-1	-	TRBJ1-5	CSAREGADQPQHF	TGCAGTGCTAGAGAGGGGGCGGATCAGCCCCAGCATTTT
-	TRBV20-1	-	TRBJ1-2	CSLKRGGYYGYTF	TGCAGTCTCAAGCGGGGGGGGTACTATGGCTACACCTTC
-	TRBV3-1	many	TRBJ1-2	CASSPPSARVRGYTF	TGTGCCAGCAGCCCCCCCTCAGCTAGGGTGCGTGGCTACACCTTC
-	TRBV6-4	many	TRBJ1-5	CASSDLTPNQPQHF	TGTGCCAGCAGTGATTTGACACCCAATCAGCCCCAGCATTTT